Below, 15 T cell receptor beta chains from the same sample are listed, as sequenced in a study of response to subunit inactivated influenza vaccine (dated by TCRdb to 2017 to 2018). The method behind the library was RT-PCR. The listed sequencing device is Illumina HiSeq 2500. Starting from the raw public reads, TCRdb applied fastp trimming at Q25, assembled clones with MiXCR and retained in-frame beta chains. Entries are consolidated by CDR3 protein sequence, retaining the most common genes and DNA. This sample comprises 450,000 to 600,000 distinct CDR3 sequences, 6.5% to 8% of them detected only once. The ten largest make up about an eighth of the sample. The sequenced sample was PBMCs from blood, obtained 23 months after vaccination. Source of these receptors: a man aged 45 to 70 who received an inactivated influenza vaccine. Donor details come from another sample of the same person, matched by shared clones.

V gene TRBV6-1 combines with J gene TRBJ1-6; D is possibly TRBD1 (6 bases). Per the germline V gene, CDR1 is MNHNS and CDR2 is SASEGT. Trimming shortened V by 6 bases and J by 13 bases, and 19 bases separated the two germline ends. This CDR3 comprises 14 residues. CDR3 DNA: TGTGCCAGCAGCTCTCCGGCCGGACAGACGCCCCTCCACTTT. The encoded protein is CASSSPAGQTPLHF.

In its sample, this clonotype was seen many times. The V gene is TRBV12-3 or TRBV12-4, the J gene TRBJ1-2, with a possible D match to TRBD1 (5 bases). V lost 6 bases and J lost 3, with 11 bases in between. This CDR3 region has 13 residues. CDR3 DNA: TGTGCCAGCAGAGCCTGGGGCGACTATGGCTACACCTTC. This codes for CASRAWGDYGYTF.

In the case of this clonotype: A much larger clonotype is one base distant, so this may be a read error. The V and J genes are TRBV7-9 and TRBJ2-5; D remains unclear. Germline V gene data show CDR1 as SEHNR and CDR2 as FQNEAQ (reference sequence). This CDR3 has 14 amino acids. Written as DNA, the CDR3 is TGTGCCCGCAGCCACCTCAGGTCGACAGAGACCCAGTACTTC. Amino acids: CARSHLRSTETQYF. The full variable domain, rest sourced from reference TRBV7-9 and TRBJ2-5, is DTGVSQNPRHKITKRGQNVTFRCDPISEHNRLYWYRQTLGQGPEFLTYFQNEAQLEKSRLLSDRFSAERPKGSFSTLEIQRTEQGDSAMYLCARSHLRSTETQYFGPGTRLLVL.

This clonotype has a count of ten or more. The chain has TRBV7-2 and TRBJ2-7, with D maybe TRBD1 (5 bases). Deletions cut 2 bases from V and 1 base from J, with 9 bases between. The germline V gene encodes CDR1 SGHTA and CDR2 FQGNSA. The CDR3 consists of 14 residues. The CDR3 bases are TGTGCCAGCAGCTTACGCAGGGATTCCTACGAGCAGTACTTC. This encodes CASSLRRDSYEQYF.

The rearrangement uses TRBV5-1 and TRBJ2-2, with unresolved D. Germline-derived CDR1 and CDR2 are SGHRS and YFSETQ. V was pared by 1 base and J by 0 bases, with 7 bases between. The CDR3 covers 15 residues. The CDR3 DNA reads TGCGCCAGCAGCTTGTCACTTCCGAACACCGGGGAGCTGTTTTTT. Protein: CASSLSLPNTGELFF.

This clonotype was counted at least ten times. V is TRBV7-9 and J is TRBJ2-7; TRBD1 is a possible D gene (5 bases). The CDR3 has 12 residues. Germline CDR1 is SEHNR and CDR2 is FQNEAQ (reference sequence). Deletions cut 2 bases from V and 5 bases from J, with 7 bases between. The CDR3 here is CASSLQGHEQYF. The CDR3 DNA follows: TGTGCCAGCAGCTTACAGGGCCACGAGCAGTACTTC.

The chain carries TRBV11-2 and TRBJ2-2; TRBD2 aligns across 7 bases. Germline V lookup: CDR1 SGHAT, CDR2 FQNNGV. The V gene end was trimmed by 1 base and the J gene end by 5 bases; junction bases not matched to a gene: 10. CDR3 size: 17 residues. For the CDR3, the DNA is TGTGCCAGCAGCTTAGTTGCGGGAGCGGTAGGAACCGGGGAGCTGTTTTTT. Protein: CASSLVAGAVGTGELFF.

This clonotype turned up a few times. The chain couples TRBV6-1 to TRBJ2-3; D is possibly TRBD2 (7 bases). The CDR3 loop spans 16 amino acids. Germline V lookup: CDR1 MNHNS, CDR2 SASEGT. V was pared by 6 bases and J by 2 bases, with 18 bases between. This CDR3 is CASRGGGGPATDTQYF. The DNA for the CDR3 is TGTGCCAGCAGGGGAGGGGGAGGTCCGGCCACAGATACGCAGTATTTT.

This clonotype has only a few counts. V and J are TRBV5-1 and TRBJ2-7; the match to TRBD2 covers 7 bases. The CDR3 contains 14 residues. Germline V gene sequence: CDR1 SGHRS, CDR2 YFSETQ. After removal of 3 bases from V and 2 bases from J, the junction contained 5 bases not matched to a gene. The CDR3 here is CASSSGGSPYEQYF. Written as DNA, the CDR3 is TGCGCCAGCAGCTCGGGAGGTTCGCCCTACGAGCAGTACTTC.

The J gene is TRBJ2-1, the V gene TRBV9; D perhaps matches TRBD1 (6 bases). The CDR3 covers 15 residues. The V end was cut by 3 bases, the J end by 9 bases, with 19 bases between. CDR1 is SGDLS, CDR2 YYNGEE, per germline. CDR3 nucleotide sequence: TGTGCCAGCAGCGCCCGGGACGTAAAAGGGGGTGAGCAGTTCTTC. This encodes CASSARDVKGGEQFF. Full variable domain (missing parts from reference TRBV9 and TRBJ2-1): DSGVTQTPKHLITATGQRVTLRCSPRSGDLSVYWYQQSLDQGLQFLIQYYNGEERAKGNILERFSAQQFPDLHSELNLSSLELGDSALYFCASSARDVKGGEQFFGPGTRLTVL.

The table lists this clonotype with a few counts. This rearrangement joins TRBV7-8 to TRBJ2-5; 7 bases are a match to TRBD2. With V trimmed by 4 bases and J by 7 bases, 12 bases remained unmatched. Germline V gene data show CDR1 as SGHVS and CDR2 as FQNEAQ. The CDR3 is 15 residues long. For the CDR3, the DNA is TGTGCCAGCAGCTCTTCTTCGGGGGGAGGGGTGACCCAGTACTTC. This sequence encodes CASSSSSGGGVTQYF.

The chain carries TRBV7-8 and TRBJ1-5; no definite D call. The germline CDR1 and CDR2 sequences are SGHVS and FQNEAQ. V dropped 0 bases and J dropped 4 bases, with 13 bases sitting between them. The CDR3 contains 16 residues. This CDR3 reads CASSLADPTENQPQHF. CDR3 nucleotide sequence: TGTGCCAGCAGCTTAGCCGACCCTACAGAAAATCAGCCCCAGCATTTT.

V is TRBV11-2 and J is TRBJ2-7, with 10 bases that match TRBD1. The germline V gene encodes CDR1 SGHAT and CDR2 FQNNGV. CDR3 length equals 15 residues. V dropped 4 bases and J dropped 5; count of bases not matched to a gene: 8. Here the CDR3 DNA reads TGTGCCAGCAGCTCCTCCCGGGACAGGGGAAACGAGCAGTACTTC. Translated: CASSSSRDRGNEQYF. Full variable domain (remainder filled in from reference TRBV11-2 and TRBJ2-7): EAGVAQSPRYKIIEKRQSVAFWCNPISGHATLYWYQQILGQGPKLLIQFQNNGVVDDSQLPKDRFSAERLKGVDSTLKIQPAKLEDSAVYLCASSSSRDRGNEQYFGPGTRLTVT.

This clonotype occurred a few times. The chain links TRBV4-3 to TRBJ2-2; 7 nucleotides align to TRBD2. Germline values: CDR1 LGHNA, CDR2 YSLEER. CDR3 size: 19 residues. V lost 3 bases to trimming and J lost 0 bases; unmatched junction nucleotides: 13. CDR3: CASSQGVAGGRTNTGELFF. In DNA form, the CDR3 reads TGCGCCAGCAGCCAGGGGGTGGCGGGCGGGAGAACGAACACCGGGGAGCTGTTTTTT.

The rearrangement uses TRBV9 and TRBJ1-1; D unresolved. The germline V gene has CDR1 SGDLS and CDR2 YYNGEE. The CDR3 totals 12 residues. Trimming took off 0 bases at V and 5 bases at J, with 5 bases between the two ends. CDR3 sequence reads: CASSVVGTEAFF. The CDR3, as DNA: TGTGCCAGCAGCGTAGTGGGGACTGAAGCTTTCTTT.